What follows is one T cell receptor (beta chain) and its context. The data derive from a study of shared T cell receptors in the human thymus. The data were produced by immunoSEQ multiplex PCR, yet TCRdb's version contains in-frame clones alone and is incomplete. The top ten clones hold around 0.0099% of a sample with hundreds of thousands of clones, approximately 87% of them seen once. V lost 6 bases to trimming and J lost 6 bases, with 8 bases between them. The CDR3 is 11 amino acids. Germline V CDR1 and CDR2: MNHEY, SVGAGI. These data were also filed under a second study, of human thymus T cells. That source adds: Infants served as donors; they were healthy and Finnish and were having corrective surgery for congenital heart defects. The source of the thymus tissue was resections taken during corrective heart surgery.

Sequencing was performed on thymocytes. The receptor was derived from a boy less than two years old with a congenital heart defect. This chain connects TRBV6-5 to TRBJ2-5; D is unresolved. The CDR3 loop reads CASSNGQTQYF. DNA of the CDR3: TGTGCCAGCAGCAACGGTCAGACCCAGTACTTC.